This T cell receptor beta chain was retrieved from a study of radiotherapy plus CTLA-4 blockade in lung cancer (dated by TCRdb to the late 2010s). Broadly, across the study: Among enrolled patients, approximately 19% had an objective response and 31% reached disease control. The research as a whole found: After treatment with radiotherapy and ipilimumab, TCR clones that originated in tumors expanded in peripheral blood. The strongest predictors of response were reported to be early dynamic shifts in blood T cell clones along with a rise in serum interferon-beta following radiation.

This clone was found a few times. The antigen it recognizes is unknown. Base-call qualities are not available, and no considerably larger clone is one nucleotide away. The library was built by means of the immunoSEQ multiplex PCR assay. TCRdb retrieved this table from immuneACCESS and kept in-frame rearrangements only. Not all clones are present; in checked studies, unresolved V genes account for under half, and no reason is known for the remainder. The sample table holds about 88,000 clones, of which 72% were seen once. Roughly 13% of the sample belongs to the ten largest clones. The V end loses 5 bases and the J end loses 11 bases, and a stretch of 18 bases separates them. The CDR3 starts with the cysteine, ends with the phenylalanine, and has 14 residues. Only CDR3 DNA remains: 42 bases, in frame from the first base. As encoded in the germline V gene, CDR1 is MDHEN while CDR2 is SYDVKM. In this study, focal radiation therapy paired with CTLA-4 blockade (ipilimumab) was tested in patients who had chemo-refractory metastatic non-small-cell lung cancer.

The sample here was peripheral blood, taken from a patient treated with radiotherapy plus ipilimumab. The sequence was collected from a human donor with non-small cell lung cancer that progressed on radiotherapy plus ipilimumab. The chain joins TRBV28 to TRBJ1-4; matching of 5 bases hints at TRBD1 as the D gene. The CDR3 region has the sequence CASSPGTPLWKLFF. In nucleotides, the sequence is TGTGCCAGCAGTCCAGGGACCCCCCTGTGGAAACTGTTTTTT.